Listed below are T cell receptor beta chains from one sample, sequenced in a study of identical twins. TCRdb analysed the 5' RACE reads with MiXCR anew, one entry per CDR3 protein. Among fewer than 900,000 distinct CDR3 sequences, around 20% were seen once, and the ten largest hold 4.3%. This same sample was also taken into another study, of T cells expressing NK-cell markers.

The source material was PBMCs. Source of these receptors: a woman under 30 in good health. CDR3s leave out the opening cysteine and the closing phenylalanine or tryptophan. A clone size is listed for some rows: how often the clone was seen (once, few, many), or a class if it is expanded.

few	TRBV12-3/TRBV12-4	ASRFVGRSEDTQY
NA	TRBV20-1	SAHGTGNPV
many	TRBV12-3/TRBV12-4	ASRSSQETQY
many	TRBV20-1	SASGYTDTQY
NA	TRBV21-1	ASSKVRTYEQY
NA	TRBV9	ASSVAGWANEQY
many	TRBV4-3	ASSARPRTDTQY
few	TRBV12-3/TRBV12-4	ASSLYRGLVTGELF
NA	TRBV12-3/TRBV12-4	ASQSTEGGETQY
few	TRBV12-3/TRBV12-4	ASSLGRPNTGELF
NA	TRBV3-1	ASSQESLAQF
many	TRBV5-5	ASSKGPNEKLF
many	TRBV12-3/TRBV12-4	ASSWGQGQPQH
NA	TRBV15	ATSPGQGPDEQY
few	TRBV7-8	ASSSTDDDSYEQY
NA	TRBV20-1	SARVHPRGAEQY